This record covers a single TCR beta chain. Its cognate antigen has yet to be identified. It has no much larger one-base neighbor in the sample; base qualities were not kept. TCRbeta CDR3 regions were amplified from genomic DNA by means of the immunoSEQ Assay, a bias-controlled multiplex PCR. The original pipeline was this. Nucleated cell counts per sample were estimated from amplification of reference gene primers within the assay. Sequence reads were collapsed and filtered to measure the absolute abundance of every unique TCRbeta CDR3 rearrangement. For each sample, productive Simpson clonality was calculated by taking the square root of Simpson's diversity index across productive rearrangements. TCRdb's version of the immuneACCESS table is confined to in-frame rearrangements and falls short of the full clone set. An unresolved V gene accounts for under half of the shortfall where checked; the remainder is of unknown origin. V and J calls and clone size are copied from that table; D and trimming were computed from the DNA. This sample is represented by about 65,000 clones; approximately 95% of them were singletons. Clones ranked in the top ten supply 2.9% of the sample.

The collaborating institutions used their own protocols to collect whole blood in K2EDTA tubes. For TCRbeta analysis, collaborators shipped samples as frozen whole blood, isolated PBMCs, or DNA extracted from either of those sample types. The data were obtained in a study of blood T cell repertoires in COVID-19 (dated by TCRdb to about 2020). Concerning the study at large: Collaborator samples came from the United States, Italy and Spain and covered acute and convalescent phases of COVID-19. Nearly every sample came with metadata listing a de-identified subject ID, COVID-19 status, age in years and sex. Where HLA class I and class II types were available, the types were taken from metadata supplied by the sample provider, not from assay-based typing. The samples were drawn from the first 160 participants of the ongoing ImmuneRACE study and from 950 to 1,500 subjects provided by 6 global collaborators. Deeply sampled blood TCRbeta repertoires from subjects exposed to, actively infected with, or recovered from COVID-19 were included in the dataset. The repertoires were released in a freely available public database meant as a resource for research on the immune response to SARS-CoV-2. The prospective study material was composed of cDNA or gDNA derived from T cells, B-cell-depleted T cells, or PBMCs. The study at large found these results: The quantity of clinical and demographic metadata differed by source and by participant and was supplied without curation.

V gives up 3 bases and J gives up 1 base, and the segment between their germline ends measures 12 bases. Spanning cysteine to phenylalanine, the CDR3 consists of 15 amino acids. Solely the CDR3 DNA is kept, with 45 bases framed from the first base. Reading the germline V gene (reference sequence) gives CDR1 LGHDT and CDR2 YNNKEL. The chain employs TRBV3-1 (or the pseudogene TRBV3-2) and TRBJ1-2; the D gene identity is not certain. The sequence derives from a man aged 70-80 years with active COVID-19. The material sequenced was peripheral blood. The DNA sequence follows: TGTGCCAGCAGCCACACGGATCGGGTTAACTATGGCTACACCTTC. Its product reads: CASSHTDRVNYGYTF.